This T cell receptor beta chain was identified in a study of T cells after yellow fever vaccination. Many counts were recorded for this clonotype. TCRdb re-analysed the 5' RACE reads in MiXCR, keeping a single row per CDR3 protein. Among roughly 500,000 distinct CDR3 sequences, roughly a fifth were seen once, and the ten largest hold 13% to 15%. The germline CDR1 and CDR2 sequences are SQVTM and ANQGSEA. V was pared by 7 bases and J by 5 bases, with 6 bases of the junction left unmatched. The CDR3 has 14 amino acids. The chain employs TRBV29-1 and TRBJ2-5; TRBD2 matches 14 bases. The source is a man aged 25-45 years who received the YFV17D yellow fever vaccine. The starting material was PBMCs, obtained 15 days after the yellow fever booster vaccination. The CDR3 reads CSGGTSGSTETQYF. As DNA, the CDR3 is TGCAGCGGGGGGACTAGCGGGAGTACTGAGACCCAGTACTTC.